A single sample gave rise to the 28 T cell receptor beta chains below, sequenced in a study of CD8 T cells in ankylosing spondylitis. One entry per CDR3 protein, called by TCRdb with MiXCR from the 5' RACE reads. The sample has fewer than 550,000 distinct CDR3 sequences; about 5.7% are singletons. Study outcomes and limitations: Ankylosing spondylitis blood appeared to be characterized by a TCR beta motif of eight or nine highly homologous variants.

Their antigen targets remain unknown. The sequenced sample was blood, either unsorted or a sorted T cell fraction (not recorded which). The origin of the receptors is a male donor with ankylosing spondylitis.

This clonotype came up many times. The chain employs TRBV6-1 and TRBJ1-6, with 10 bases lining up with TRBD1. Germline assignment: CDR1 MNHNS and CDR2 SASEGT. The trim removed 6 bases at V and 6 bases at J, leaving 11 bases unmatched. This CDR3 is 17 amino acids long. DNA of the CDR3: TGTGCCAGCAGATCCGGGACAGGGGCGTCGGCTAATTCACCCCTCCACTTT. This codes for CASRSGTGASANSPLHF.

This clonotype was observed at least ten times. The chain uses TRBV4-2 and TRBJ1-1; the match to TRBD1 covers 7 bases. The germline CDR1 and CDR2 sequences are LGHNA and YNFKEQ. This CDR3 spans 15 amino acids. The junction had 4 bases not matched to a gene; V was cut back by 1 base and J by 2 bases. The CDR3 spells CASSQAGTDNTEAFF. The CDR3, as DNA: TGTGCCAGCAGCCAAGCGGGGACAGATAACACTGAAGCTTTCTTT.

With regard to this clonotype: Possible read error: a much larger clone is one base away. The gene calls are TRBV5-6 and TRBJ2-7, with no clear D. In germline, CDR1 is SGHDT, CDR2 YYEEEE. The CDR3 consists of 12 residues. V was cut by 4 bases and J by 3 bases, with 8 bases left in between. CDR3 region: CASSRPGYEQYF. DNA for the CDR3: TGTGCCAGCAGCAGACCAGGCTACGAGCAGTACTTC. The full variable domain, completed using reference TRBV5-6 and TRBJ2-7, is DAGVTQSPTHLIKTRGQQVTLRCSPKSGHDTVSWYQQALGQGPQFIFQYYEEEERQRGNFPDRFSGHQFPNYSSELNVNALLLGDSALYLCASSRPGYEQYFGPGTRLTVT.

This clonotype was seen only a few times. The V gene is TRBV4-3, the J gene TRBJ2-6; tentative D call: TRBD2 (6 bases). This CDR3 is 17 amino acids long. The germline gives CDR1 LGHNA, CDR2 YSLEER. V shed 1 base and J shed 0 bases, with 10 bases lying between them. CDR3 bases: TGCGCCAGCAGCCAAGTTTCGGGGGACTCTGGGGCCAACGTCCTGACTTTC. Translated, it gives CASSQVSGDSGANVLTF.

In this sample, this clonotype turned up many times. The V and J genes are TRBV25-1 and TRBJ1-3; TRBD1 matches 8 bases. The V segment lost 4 bases and the J segment 2 bases; nucleotides outside the gene matches: 10. Germline V lookup: CDR1 MGHDK, CDR2 SYGVNS. The CDR3 contains 17 residues. The CDR3 nucleotides read TGTGCCAGCAGTGCCCCGGACAGGGCGCGCCCTGGAAACACCATATATTTT. It is translated as CASSAPDRARPGNTIYF.

At least ten counts were recorded for this clonotype. V usage is TRBV4-3 and J usage is TRBJ1-1; 8 nucleotides agree with TRBD1. This CDR3 spans 15 amino acids. Trimming at V came to 2 bases and at J to 1 base, leaving 3 bases not matched to a gene. The germline CDR1 and CDR2 sequences are LGHNA and YSLEER. The CDR3 spells CASSQLGQANTEAFF. CDR3 DNA: TGCGCCAGCAGCCAACTGGGACAGGCGAACACTGAAGCTTTCTTT.

The chain's CDR3 is CASSHGAGEAFF. CDR3 DNA sequence: TGTGCCAGCAGCCATGGAGCAGGGGAAGCTTTCTTT. The gene calls are TRBV3-1 and TRBJ1-1; tentative D call: TRBD1 (5 bases). Trimming removed 3 bases at V and 8 bases at J, with 10 bases between. CDR3 length: 12 residues. Germline CDR1 and CDR2: LGHDT and YNNKEL (reference sequence).

This clonotype was seen many times. In DNA form, the CDR3 reads TGTGCCAGCAGCTTAGGAGGGTCTTTCACTGGAAACACCATATATTTT. Translated, it gives CASSLGGSFTGNTIYF. V usage is TRBV7-2 and J usage is TRBJ1-3; no reliable D call. Germline V gives CDR1 SGHTA, CDR2 FQGNSA. V lost 1 base and J lost 2, with 12 bases in between. CDR3 size: 16 residues.

There are many counts of this clonotype. The chain uses TRBV20-1 and TRBJ2-7; maybe TRBD2 (5 bases). CDR3 length: 13 residues. Looked up from germline, CDR1 is DFQATT and CDR2 is SNEGSKA (reference sequence). V shed 1 base and J shed 0 bases, with 7 bases lying between them. The CDR3: CSARAGSSYEQYF. As DNA, the CDR3 is TGCAGTGCTAGAGCGGGGAGCTCCTACGAGCAGTACTTC.

This clonotype occurred many times. This chain uses TRBV20-1 with TRBJ1-2, with D unresolved. Per the germline V gene, CDR1 is DFQATT and CDR2 is SNEGSKA (reference sequence). Trimming took 8 bases from V and 3 from J, leaving 10 bases between them. The CDR3 sequence is 11 residues long. CDR3 residues: CSLGEYYGYTF. For the CDR3, the DNA is TGCAGTTTGGGAGAATACTATGGCTACACCTTC.

This clonotype was seen a few times. The gene calls are TRBV5-1 and TRBJ2-1, with a weak D call TRBD1 (6 bases). This CDR3 comprises 15 residues. Germline V lookup: CDR1 SGHRS, CDR2 YFSETQ. Deletions cut 0 bases from V and 1 base from J, with 8 bases between. The CDR3 is CASSLEGTSYNEQFF. The DNA for the CDR3 is TGCGCCAGCAGCTTGGAAGGGACATCCTACAATGAGCAGTTCTTC.

This clonotype was recorded at least ten times. The chain's CDR3 is CASSQDTGVGETQYF. The DNA of the CDR3 is TGTGCCAGCAGCCAAGATACAGGGGTCGGAGAGACCCAGTACTTC. The V call is TRBV4-2, the J call TRBJ2-5, with 7 nucleotides matching TRBD1. The CDR3 contains 15 residues. Germline lookup yields CDR1 LGHNA and CDR2 YNFKEQ. After removal of 0 bases from V and 4 bases from J, the junction contained 5 bases not matched to a gene.

This clonotype showed up many times. J is TRBJ2-1 and V is TRBV5-1; 9 bases are a match to TRBD2. The germline V gene has CDR1 SGHRS and CDR2 YFSETQ. The CDR3 has 15 amino acids. J gave up 7 bases and V 4 bases, and 9 bases lay outside the gene matches. The CDR3 loop is CASSPAVAGVNEQFF. CDR3 nucleotides: TGCGCCAGCAGCCCGGCGGTAGCGGGGGTTAATGAGCAGTTCTTC.

This clonotype was counted ten times or more. This sequence joins TRBV12-3 or TRBV12-4 and TRBJ2-2; D uncertain. The CDR3 totals 15 residues. Trimming pared 4 bases from V and 0 bases from J, leaving 9 bases between. The CDR3 reads CASSYYSSNTGELFF. In DNA, the CDR3 is TGTGCCAGCAGTTACTACAGTTCGAACACCGGGGAGCTGTTTTTT.

This clonotype appeared many times. The gene calls are TRBV6-5 and TRBJ1-2, with a possible D match to TRBD1 (6 bases). Trimming took off 1 base at V and 11 bases at J, with 14 bases between the two ends. In germline, CDR1 is MNHEY, CDR2 SVGAGI. The CDR3 is 13 residues long. The CDR3 region has the DNA TGTGCCAGCAGTTACTACCGTGGGGGCATTTACACCTTC. It specifies CASSYYRGGIYTF.

This clonotype was seen many times. V and J are TRBV5-6 and TRBJ2-4; no reliable D call. There are 16 residues in the CDR3. Trimming took 4 bases from V and 0 from J, leaving 14 bases between them. The germline gives CDR1 SGHDT, CDR2 YYEEEE. This CDR3 is CASSSYSIQAKNIQYF. CDR3 bases: TGTGCCAGCAGCAGTTATAGCATCCAAGCCAAAAACATTCAGTACTTC.

This clonotype was seen at least ten times. The chain joins TRBV15 to TRBJ2-1; a weak D match, TRBD1 (6 bases). Trimming pared 5 bases from V and 1 base from J, leaving 18 bases between. The CDR3 is made up of 17 amino acids. Germline lookup yields CDR1 LNHNV and CDR2 YYDKDF (reference sequence). CDR3 amino acids: CATSPPGSRGSYNEQFF. DNA for the CDR3: TGTGCCACCAGCCCCCCTGGTAGCAGGGGTTCCTACAATGAGCAGTTCTTC.

The table lists this clonotype with many counts. V is TRBV24-1 and J is TRBJ2-7; D is perhaps TRBD2 (5 bases). Germline CDR1 and CDR2: KGHDR and SFDVKD. The CDR3 is 16 residues long. V was clipped by 3 bases and J by 0 bases, with 14 bases between them. Here the CDR3 DNA reads TGTGCCACCAGTGATCTACCGGGATCCAGCTCCTACGAGCAGTACTTC. It translates to CATSDLPGSSSYEQYF.

This clonotype has a count of ten or more. The chain has TRBV5-1 and TRBJ1-6, with D unclear. V was trimmed by 0 bases and J by 7 bases, leaving 14 bases between them. In germline, CDR1 is SGHRS, CDR2 YFSETQ. The CDR3 runs to 16 residues. DNA of the CDR3: TGCGCCAGCAGCTTGGAGCCGTCAGAGAGGAATTCACCCCTCCACTTT. Its translation is CASSLEPSERNSPLHF.

The V and J genes are TRBV2 and TRBJ2-5, with 10 bases lining up with TRBD2. The V and J ends lost 6 bases and 4 bases, in that order; junction bases with no gene match: 5. The germline V gene has CDR1 SNHLY and CDR2 FYNNEI. The CDR3 sequence is 14 residues long. Here the CDR3 DNA reads TGTGCCAGCAGGCAAGCGGGGGGGCGAGAGACCCAGTACTTC. Its translation is CASRQAGGRETQYF. Full variable domain (remainder filled in from reference TRBV2 and TRBJ2-5): EPEVTQTPSHQVTQMGQEVILRCVPISNHLYFYWYRQILGQKVEFLVSFYNNEISEKSEIFDDQFSVERPDGSNFTLKIRSTKLEDSAMYFCASRQAGGRETQYFGPGTRLLVL.

This clonotype was seen more than once but under ten times. V gene TRBV7-2 combines with J gene TRBJ2-3, with 12 nucleotides matching TRBD2. The CDR3 is 17 amino acids. The germline V gene has CDR1 SGHTA and CDR2 FQGNSA. V gave up 1 base and J gave up 1 base; unmatched junction bases: 3. CDR3 nucleotide sequence: TGTGCCAGCAGCTTAGTCCCTAGCGGGGGGGGCACAGATACGCAGTATTTT. Translating gives CASSLVPSGGGTDTQYF.

A few counts support this clonotype. The chain carries TRBV5-1 and TRBJ2-3; TRBD2 might be the D (5 bases). The CDR3 consists of 14 residues. The germline V and J ends were trimmed by 5 bases and 3 bases, with 13 bases remaining between them. The germline V gene encodes CDR1 SGHRS and CDR2 YFSETQ. DNA for the CDR3: TGCGCCAGCAGTTCCGGGAATCCGACAGATACGCAGTATTTT. Protein product: CASSSGNPTDTQYF.

The sample holds many counts of this clonotype. The rearrangement links TRBV5-5 to TRBJ1-2; no clear D gene. From germline, CDR1 is SGHKS and CDR2 YYEKEE (reference sequence). V was clipped by 2 bases and J by 6 bases, with 5 bases between them. The CDR3 spans 11 residues. The CDR3 nucleotides are TGTGCCAGCAGCTTCTTTAATGGCTACACCTTC. Its translation is CASSFFNGYTF.

This clonotype was counted between two and nine times. The chain links TRBV7-2 to TRBJ2-1; the match to TRBD2 covers 9 bases. The CDR3 has 14 residues. In germline, CDR1 is SGHTA, CDR2 FQGNSA. V lost 5 bases, J lost 4 bases, and 3 bases stayed unmatched. Written as DNA, the CDR3 is TGTGCCAGCAGCCAGACTAGCGGTTACAATGAGCAGTTCTTC. Translation gives CASSQTSGYNEQFF.

This clonotype was detected many times. This chain connects TRBV29-1 to TRBJ2-7; D unresolved. V lost 1 base to trimming and J lost 3 bases, with 10 bases between them. This CDR3 is 13 amino acids long. From germline, CDR1 is SQVTM and CDR2 ANQGSEA. CDR3 protein: CSVEGRTGYEQYF. The CDR3 DNA is TGCAGCGTTGAAGGTAGGACCGGCTACGAGCAGTACTTC.

This clonotype has at least ten counts. The CDR3 region is CASSREGVVNSPLHF. The CDR3 coding sequence is TGTGCCAGCAGTCGCGAGGGCGTAGTGAATTCACCCCTCCACTTT. The chain couples TRBV6-1 to TRBJ1-6; D unclear. This CDR3 is built from 15 residues. V was trimmed by 5 bases and J by 7 bases, leaving 15 bases between them. Germline V gives CDR1 MNHNS, CDR2 SASEGT.

This clonotype was counted ten times or more. This chain links TRBV27 with TRBJ1-2; D is possibly TRBD1 (6 bases). Looked up from germline, CDR1 is MNHEY and CDR2 is SMNVEV (reference sequence). This CDR3 has 13 amino acids. The V end lost 4 bases, the J end lost 4 bases, and 10 bases lay between the germline ends. The CDR3 sequence: CASSSRGGYGYTF. The CDR3 DNA reads TGTGCCAGCAGTTCGAGGGGGGGCTATGGCTACACCTTC.

This clonotype was seen repeatedly, ten times or more. This rearrangement joins TRBV20-1 to TRBJ1-3; TRBD1 might be the D (5 bases). V gave up 5 bases and J gave up 4 bases, with 12 bases separating them. CDR1 and CDR2 (germline): DFQATT, SNEGSKA (reference sequence). This CDR3 is built from 13 residues. The CDR3 sequence is CSAPREAGNTIYF. The CDR3 bases are TGCAGTGCTCCCAGGGAAGCAGGAAACACCATATATTTT.